The next 23 T cell receptor beta chains were all read from a single sample in a study of human T cells and chemical hapten exposure (dated by TCRdb to the early 2020s). The library was prepared using RACE. This sample was sequenced with a NextSeq 500. TCRdb reprocessed the public reads (quality trimming at Q25 with fastp, clone calling with MiXCR) and kept in-frame beta chains. Rows matching on CDR3 protein sequence are summarized as one entry with the most common DNA and genes. In all, the sample holds 150,000 to 200,000 distinct CDR3 sequences, and 20% to 25% of those were seen once. 2% to 2.5% of the sample is held by the ten biggest clonotypes. What the time point label conveys for this sample: patch test 3, about 24 weeks after DPC sensitization. The treatment or condition label on this specimen signifies: therapeutic diphenylcyclopropenone sensitization with weekly scalp DPC. Specimen: whole blood, collected in connection with sensitization to the hapten diphenylcyclopropenone (DPC). Every receptor here comes from a woman between 40 and 55 years old with alopecia areata. Some clones in this sample may be carry-over from other donors' samples.

This chain connects TRBV20-1 to TRBJ2-3; D tentatively reads TRBD1 or TRBD2 (7 bases each). Trimming shortened V by 6 bases and J by 3 bases, and 25 bases separated the two germline ends. From germline, CDR1 is DFQATT and CDR2 SNEGSKA (reference sequence). The CDR3 consists of 17 residues. This CDR3 reads CSAFRGGSGGTTDTQYF. CDR3 nucleotide sequence: TGCAGTGCCTTCAGGGGGGGATCAGGGGGTACTACAGATACGCAGTATTTT.

The chain recombines TRBV30 with TRBJ2-1; 8 nucleotides match TRBD2. This CDR3 region has 13 residues. From germline, CDR1 is GTSNPN and CDR2 SVGIG (reference sequence). The CDR3 sequence: CAKRESSYNEQFF. The CDR3 nucleotides are TGTGCGAAGCGGGAGAGCTCCTACAATGAGCAGTTCTTC. Variable domain in full (rest from reference TRBV30 and TRBJ2-1): SQTIHQWPATLVQPVGSPLSLECTVEGTSNPNLYWYRQAAGRGLQLLFYSVGIGQISSEVPQNLSASRPQDRQFILSSKKLLLSDSGFYLCAKRESSYNEQFFGPGTRLTVL.

The chain joins TRBV10-3 to TRBJ2-2; D call uncertain. Germline V gene sequence: CDR1 ENHRY, CDR2 SYGVKD. The CDR3 covers 13 residues. V shed 2 bases and J shed 6 bases, with 7 bases lying between them. The CDR3 DNA reads TGTGCCATCAGTGAGGTCTTCCCCGGGGAGCTGTTTTTT. Encoded protein: CAISEVFPGELFF.

CDR3 amino acids: CASSEVPGYTF. The CDR3 region has the DNA TGTGCCAGCAGTGAAGTCCCGGGCTACACCTTC. V gene TRBV6-1 combines with J gene TRBJ1-2; D is ambiguous. This CDR3 has 11 amino acids. The V and J ends lost 1 base and 8 bases respectively, with 5 bases between them. Germline CDR1 MNHNS, CDR2 SASEGT.

This chain uses TRBV28 with TRBJ2-7; unclear D gene. The CDR3 spans 13 residues. V lost 5 bases and J 3 bases, leaving 11 bases between the germline ends. Germline-derived CDR1 and CDR2 are MDHEN and SYDVKM. CDR3 DNA sequence: TGTGCCAGCAGTCCTCAGGCCCTCTACGAGCAGTACTTC. This codes for CASSPQALYEQYF.

This clonotype was counted only a few times. This rearrangement joins TRBV4-1 to TRBJ1-5; D unresolved. Germline values: CDR1 MGHRA, CDR2 YSYEKL. This CDR3 is 18 amino acids long. V lost 2 bases to trimming and J lost 2 bases, with 19 bases between them. The chain's CDR3 is CASSQTPGSLVGNQPQHF. For the CDR3, the DNA is TGCGCCAGCAGCCAAACGCCGGGAAGTCTAGTGGGCAATCAGCCCCAGCATTTT.

The rearrangement uses TRBV28 and TRBJ2-1, with a tentative D call TRBD2 (6 bases). Germline V gives CDR1 MDHEN, CDR2 SYDVKM. The CDR3 has 15 residues. V lost 7 bases and J 2 bases, leaving 15 bases between the germline ends. In DNA, the CDR3 is TGTGCCAGCATCGTTTCCGGCGGGACCTACAATGAGCAGTTCTTC. Its protein is CASIVSGGTYNEQFF.

The rearrangement uses TRBV20-1 and TRBJ2-1; 7 bases fit TRBD2. This CDR3 has 15 amino acids. V shed 7 bases and J 1 base; nucleotides not matched to a gene: 10. Germline-derived CDR1 and CDR2 are DFQATT and SNEGSKA (reference sequence). This CDR3 reads CSGTGGRESYNEQFF. CDR3 in DNA: TGCAGTGGGACCGGGGGGAGGGAGTCCTACAATGAGCAGTTCTTC.

This clonotype was found many times. The chain carries TRBV11-2 and TRBJ2-1, with D unresolved. V shed 1 base and J shed 7 bases, with 5 bases lying between them. The CDR3 runs to 12 residues. From germline, CDR1 is SGHAT and CDR2 FQNNGV. The CDR3: CASSLGENEQFF. The CDR3 nucleotides read TGTGCCAGCAGCTTAGGGGAAAATGAGCAGTTCTTC.

This clonotype was counted only a few times. The J gene is TRBJ2-1, the V gene TRBV29-1; TRBD2 might be the D (6 bases). The CDR3 has 13 residues. Germline CDR1 is SQVTM and CDR2 is ANQGSEA. With 4 bases removed from V and 4 bases from J, the gap between germline ends came to 11 bases. As DNA, the CDR3 is TGCAGCGTTGCGCTAGCGAGGTACAATGAGCAGTTCTTC. Protein product: CSVALARYNEQFF.

The CDR3 loop is CASGSPYGGGNEQFF. The DNA of the CDR3 is TGTGCCAGCGGCTCCCCGTACGGGGGGGGGAATGAGCAGTTCTTC. J is TRBJ2-1 and V is TRBV25-1, with 8 nucleotides matching TRBD2. Germline trimming cut 8 bases from V and 7 bases from J; bases unmatched to any gene: 13. Germline V gene sequence: CDR1 MGHDK, CDR2 SYGVNS. The CDR3 covers 15 residues.

The chain employs TRBV3-1 and TRBJ2-7; TRBD2 agrees at 7 bases. This CDR3 is 17 amino acids long. V trimming: 0 bases; J trimming: 4 bases; junction bases outside the gene matches: 12. CDR1 is LGHDT and CDR2 is YNNKEL in the germline V gene (reference sequence). CDR3 in DNA: TGTGCCAGCAGCCAAGAAGGGAGCTGGACTAGTGTGTACGAGCAGTACTTC. This gives the protein CASSQEGSWTSVYEQYF.

The genes are TRBV10-3 and TRBJ2-5; D gene uncertain. Germline lookup yields CDR1 ENHRY and CDR2 SYGVKD. Trimming removed 4 bases at V and 5 bases at J, with 14 bases between. This CDR3 region has 14 residues. The CDR3 DNA reads TGTGCCATCAGTGGAAATTTCCCCGGGGAGACCCAGTACTTC. This codes for CAISGNFPGETQYF.

The chain links TRBV6-1 to TRBJ2-7; the D is unclear. Germline V gene data show CDR1 as MNHNS and CDR2 as SASEGT. V lost 10 bases and J 2 bases, leaving 15 bases between the germline ends. CDR3 size: 13 residues. The CDR3 protein is CAITDAIPYEQYF. The CDR3 DNA is TGTGCCATCACGGACGCAATACCCTACGAGCAGTACTTC.

This clonotype has a handful of counts. This chain's CDR3 is CASSLYSETQYF. CDR3 sequence (DNA): TGTGCCAGCAGTTTATACTCCGAGACCCAGTACTTC. This chain links TRBV28 with TRBJ2-5, with no clear D. CDR3 length: 12 residues. Trimming took off 1 base at V and 5 bases at J, with 5 bases between the two ends. Germline V CDR1 and CDR2: MDHEN, SYDVKM.

This clonotype was seen only a few times. The V gene is TRBV3-1, the J gene TRBJ2-1; 11 bases are a match to TRBD2. Germline V CDR1 and CDR2: LGHDT, YNNKEL (reference sequence). This CDR3 comprises 17 residues. The V and J ends lost 1 base and 8 bases, in that order; junction bases with no gene match: 10. Here the CDR3 DNA reads TGTGCCAGCAGCCAAGGACTAGCGGGGATGGGGCGGGATGAGCAGTTCTTC. Translating gives CASSQGLAGMGRDEQFF.

The chain uses TRBV20-1 and TRBJ1-1; D is perhaps TRBD1 (5 bases). Looked up from germline, CDR1 is DFQATT and CDR2 is SNEGSKA (reference sequence). V lost 1 base to trimming and J lost 4 bases, with 10 bases between them. The CDR3 has 13 amino acids. The CDR3 here is CSARAPQGTEAFF. The DNA of the CDR3 is TGCAGTGCTAGAGCTCCCCAGGGCACTGAAGCTTTCTTT.

This clonotype has only a few counts. The rearrangement joins TRBV27 to TRBJ1-5; D gene ambiguous. From germline, CDR1 is MNHEY and CDR2 SMNVEV (reference sequence). The length of the CDR3 is 15 residues. The V gene lost 6 bases and the J gene lost 0 bases, with 12 bases spanning the gap. DNA of the CDR3: TGTGCCAGCAGCTACGGACTGTCTAGCAATCAGCCCCAGCATTTT. It is translated as CASSYGLSSNQPQHF.

This clonotype showed up just a few times. The gene calls are TRBV4-1 and TRBJ1-5; 7 bases fit TRBD1. CDR1 MGHRA and CDR2 YSYEKL come from the germline V gene. The J segment lost 7 bases and the V segment lost 1 base, leaving 7 bases of the junction unmatched. The CDR3 runs 15 residues. DNA for the CDR3: TGCGCCAGCAGCCAAGTTGACAGGGAAGGACAGCCCCAGCATTTT. Its protein is CASSQVDREGQPQHF.

The chain carries TRBV10-3 and TRBJ1-5, with D uncertain. Looked up from germline, CDR1 is ENHRY and CDR2 is SYGVKD. CDR3 length: 14 residues. Between the trimmed V and J ends, which lost 2 bases and 4 bases, there was a span of 9 bases. The CDR3 reads CAISEGQNNQPQHF. The CDR3 DNA reads TGTGCCATCAGTGAGGGTCAGAATAATCAGCCCCAGCATTTT.

Remarks on this clonotype: At one of its ends the junction is not consistent with the germline gene, which may arise from a read error. The genes are TRBV11-1 and TRBJ2-1, with TRBD2 identical over 8 bases. The CDR3 has 15 amino acids. Germline V gene data show CDR1 as SGHAT and CDR2 as FQDESV (reference sequence). The CDR3 DNA sequence: TGTGCCAGCAGCATAGCGGGGAGGGACACCGGTGAGCAGTTCTTC. The encoded protein is CASSIAGRDTGEQFF.

In its sample, this clonotype was seen a few times. This chain joins TRBV6-2 or TRBV6-3 and TRBJ2-7; 9 bases match TRBD2. Unmatched junction bases numbered 9, after V lost 0 bases and J lost 12 bases. The CDR3 runs to 14 residues. CDR1 is MNHEY, CDR2 SVGEGT, per germline. The CDR3 sequence: CASSYSTSGQRGYF. Here the CDR3 DNA reads TGTGCCAGCAGTTACTCGACTAGCGGCCAACGGGGGTACTTC.

This clonotype came up many times. J is TRBJ2-5 and V is TRBV4-3; D call uncertain. Germline V lookup: CDR1 LGHNA, CDR2 YSLEER. The CDR3 contains 16 residues. Trimming took 0 bases from V and 1 from J, leaving 12 bases between them. The DNA of the CDR3 is TGCGCCAGCAGCCAAGATCTGAAAGGCCTCCAAGAGACCCAGTACTTC. The encoded protein is CASSQDLKGLQETQYF.